The entry that follows covers one TCR beta chain sequence. The CDR3 length is 14 residues. Germline-derived CDR1 and CDR2 are SNHLY and FYNNEI. The J segment lost 6 bases and the V segment lost 6 bases, leaving 6 bases of the junction unmatched. The sample is drawn from a study of blood T cell repertoires in COVID-19. On the study more broadly: The cDNA or gDNA used as material had been derived from T cells, B-cell-depleted T cells, or PBMCs.

In terms of age and location, participants ranged from roughly 18 to 100 years and lived in about two dozen US areas. Sequencing was performed with immunoSEQ multiplex PCR; in TCRdb, only in-frame clones are kept and a portion is missing. The repertoire includes about 370,000 clones, around 89% of them detected once, and 0.9% to 1.1% sits in the top ten. The genes are TRBV2 and TRBJ1-4; TRBD1 agrees at 8 bases. This clonotype was obtained from a man aged 18-30 years who had recovered from COVID-19. The specimen was PBMCs or T cells enriched from blood (not recorded which). In nucleotides, the CDR3 is TGTGCCAGCAGGGTACAGGGGGTCGATGAAAAACTGTTTTTT. This encodes CASRVQGVDEKLFF.